The 30 T cell receptor beta chains reported below all come from one sample, sequenced in a study of cytomegalovirus exposure and HLA in healthy donors. The PCR was carried out with 60 Vbeta primers and 13 Jbeta primers. Here immunoSEQ multiplex PCR was the method, and the copy in TCRdb shows in-frame clones only, minus some. This sample has over 90,000 clones, with less than 85% found just once. Sequencing input: PBMCs. The receptor set was obtained from a woman in her fifties or sixties in good health and CMV-seropositive.

The chain recombines TRBV19 with TRBJ1-5; 7 bases fit TRBD1. From germline, CDR1 is LNHDA and CDR2 SQIVND (reference sequence). This CDR3 spans 18 amino acids. The V segment lost 6 bases and the J segment 0 bases; nucleotides outside the gene matches: 14. The CDR3 loop is CASRTSGTAIYSNQPQHF. The CDR3 nucleotides read TGTGCCAGTAGGACTAGCGGGACAGCGATATATAGCAATCAGCCCCAGCATTTT.

The table lists this clone with a count of one. This chain joins TRBV2 and TRBJ2-3; D is perhaps TRBD2 (5 bases). The V gene lost 3 bases and the J gene lost 2 bases, with 12 bases spanning the gap. Germline V gene sequence: CDR1 SNHLY, CDR2 FYNNEI. CDR3 size: 15 residues. CDR3 region: CASSEKRSFTDTQYF. In DNA form, the CDR3 reads TGTGCCAGCAGTGAGAAGCGGTCCTTCACAGATACGCAGTATTTT.

Note on this clone: A junction end diverges from the germline sequence, so it may reflect a read error. The chain is built from TRBV7-7 and TRBJ2-2; D call uncertain. The CDR3 is made up of 15 amino acids. Germline V gene lookup returns CDR1 SSHAT and CDR2 FNYEAQ (reference sequence). CDR3 in amino acids: CASSLSSANTGELFF. For the CDR3, the DNA is TGTGCTAGCAGCTTAAGCTCGGCGAACACCGGGGAGCTGTTTTTT.

This chain links TRBV10-3 with TRBJ2-5; D remains ambiguous. Germline CDR1 ENHRY, CDR2 SYGVKD. Trimming took 0 bases from V and 2 from J, leaving 10 bases between them. The CDR3 is made up of 15 amino acids. The CDR3 nucleotides read TGTGCCATCAGTGAGTCGGGTTTACAGCAAGAGACCCAGTACTTC. The encoded protein is CAISESGLQQETQYF.

The chain carries TRBV5-5 and TRBJ1-2; a possible D gene is TRBD1 (6 bases). V lost 4 bases and J lost 2, with 15 bases in between. This CDR3 spans 15 amino acids. Germline V gives CDR1 SGHKS, CDR2 YYEKEE (reference sequence). The CDR3: CASSEGQSLNYGYTF. As DNA, the CDR3 is TGTGCCAGCAGCGAGGGACAAAGCTTGAACTATGGCTACACCTTC.

The V gene is TRBV10-3, the J gene TRBJ1-2; D may be TRBD1 (5 bases). From germline, CDR1 is ENHRY and CDR2 SYGVKD. The CDR3 is 12 residues long. V was cut by 2 bases and J by 8 bases, with 9 bases left in between. The DNA for the CDR3 is TGTGCCATCAGTGAGGGGGCTGGCGGCTACACCTTC. It codes for CAISEGAGGYTF.

J is TRBJ2-3 and V is TRBV5-1; 12 positions agree with TRBD2. Germline-derived CDR1 and CDR2 are SGHRS and YFSETQ. This CDR3 comprises 15 residues. The V and J ends lost 4 bases and 3 bases, in that order; junction bases with no gene match: 3. The CDR3 spells CASSPGTSGTDTQYF. CDR3 coding DNA: TGCGCCAGCAGCCCCGGGACTAGCGGGACAGATACGCAGTATTTT.

The chain has TRBV4-2 and TRBJ2-7, with 7 bases fitting TRBD2. Trimming at V came to 4 bases and at J to 6 bases, leaving 18 bases not matched to a gene. The germline gives CDR1 LGHNA, CDR2 YNFKEQ. The CDR3 sequence is 17 residues long. The CDR3 DNA sequence: TGTGCCAGCAGCCCATCCTCGGGGGGAGGCATTATACCCGAGCAGTACTTC. Its translation: CASSPSSGGGIIPEQYF.

This chain uses TRBV5-8 with TRBJ2-1; 11 bases map to TRBD2. There are 14 residues in the CDR3. CDR1 is SGHTS, CDR2 YDEGEE, per germline. V shed 2 bases, J shed 8 bases, and the junction held 3 bases outside the gene matches. DNA of the CDR3: TGTGCCAGCAGCTTACTAGCGGGAGCCGATGAGCAGTTCTTC. This gives the protein CASSLLAGADEQFF.

The chain has TRBV2 and TRBJ2-5; 8 bases agree with TRBD2. After removal of 3 bases from V and 4 bases from J, the junction contained 1 base not matched to a gene. There are 13 residues in the CDR3. Germline loops: CDR1 SNHLY, CDR2 FYNNEI. CDR3 sequence: CASSETSVETQYF. The CDR3 DNA follows: TGTGCCAGCAGTGAGACTAGCGTAGAGACCCAGTACTTC.

The rearrangement links TRBV19 to TRBJ1-5; a weak D match, TRBD1 (5 bases). Deletions cut 5 bases from V and 2 bases from J, with 16 bases between. CDR1 LNHDA and CDR2 SQIVND come from the germline V gene (reference sequence). The CDR3 is made up of 16 amino acids. The DNA of the CDR3 is TGTGCCAGTAGTCTTTCTGCCCAGGGTCGCAATCAGCCCCAGCATTTT. Translating it yields CASSLSAQGRNQPQHF.

This clone appeared once. This chain joins TRBV28 and TRBJ2-1; 10 bases line up with TRBD1. The CDR3 runs 15 residues. Germline lookup yields CDR1 MDHEN and CDR2 SYDVKM. The ends lost 3 bases at V and 4 bases at J; junction bases unmatched: 3. Here the CDR3 DNA reads TGTGCCAGCAGTTTCCGGGACAGGGGATACAATGAGCAGTTCTTC. Translation: CASSFRDRGYNEQFF.

This clone was seen only a few times. The rearrangement links TRBV7-3 to TRBJ2-6; a possible D gene is TRBD1 (5 bases). Trimming removed 6 bases at V and 2 bases at J, with 11 bases between. This CDR3 contains 15 residues. Germline CDR1 reads SGHTA; CDR2 reads FQGTGA. DNA of the CDR3: TGTGCCAGCAGTTTTGGCAGGGCTGGGGCCAACGTCCTGACTTTC. Its translation is CASSFGRAGANVLTF.

The chain carries TRBV2 and TRBJ2-1, with D tentatively TRBD1 (6 bases). CDR1 is SNHLY and CDR2 is FYNNEI in the germline V gene. V was cut by 6 bases and J by 4 bases, with 10 bases left in between. CDR3 size: 13 residues. The CDR3 DNA sequence: TGTGCCAGCAGGGTAACAGGGTACAATGAGCAGTTCTTC. It codes for CASRVTGYNEQFF. The variable domain in full, completed from reference TRBV2 and TRBJ2-1, reads EPEVTQTPSHQVTQMGQEVILRCVPISNHLYFYWYRQILGQKVEFLVSFYNNEISEKSEIFDDQFSVERPDGSNFTLKIRSTKLEDSAMYFCASRVTGYNEQFFGPGTRLTVL.

The rearrangement links TRBV2 to TRBJ2-2; D perhaps matches TRBD2 (6 bases). From germline, CDR1 is SNHLY and CDR2 FYNNEI. V was shortened by 7 bases and J by 5 bases, with 26 bases between the two germline ends. This CDR3 is 18 amino acids long. The CDR3 nucleotides are TGTGCCAGCAATCCGGACGGCGGCGGGACTCTAAATACCGGGGAGCTGTTTTTT. Amino acid sequence: CASNPDGGGTLNTGELFF.

J is TRBJ2-7 and V is TRBV18; D perhaps matches TRBD1 (5 bases). Germline lookup yields CDR1 KGHSH and CDR2 LQKENI. The CDR3 totals 14 residues. The germline V and J ends were trimmed by 2 bases and 2 bases, with 10 bases remaining between them. This CDR3 is CASSPGAHTYEQYF. The CDR3 nucleotides read TGTGCCAGCTCACCAGGGGCTCATACCTACGAGCAGTACTTC.

This clone appeared once. The chain links TRBV29-1 to TRBJ1-1, with 10 nucleotides matching TRBD1. Germline V gene sequence: CDR1 SQVTM, CDR2 ANQGSEA. The CDR3 contains 13 residues. The J segment lost 1 base and the V segment lost 7 bases, leaving 3 bases of the junction unmatched. CDR3 DNA: TGCAGCGCCGGACAGGGGGGGAACACTGAAGCTTTCTTT. This sequence encodes CSAGQGGNTEAFF.

Here the CDR3 DNA reads TGCGCCAGCAGACAGGGAGGGGACACTGAAGCTTTCTTT. Amino acids: CASRQGGDTEAFF. The chain has TRBV10-2 and TRBJ1-1; TRBD1 is a possible D gene (6 bases). The CDR3 is made up of 13 amino acids. V was trimmed by 6 bases and J by 3 bases, leaving 11 bases between them. Germline V gene data show CDR1 as WSHSY and CDR2 as SAAADI.

The J gene is TRBJ2-5, the V gene TRBV7-9; the match to TRBD1 covers 7 bases. Germline assignment: CDR1 SEHNR and CDR2 FQNEAQ (reference sequence). V shed 4 bases, J shed 5 bases, and the junction held 10 bases outside the gene matches. The CDR3 covers 15 residues. CDR3 protein: CASSSNDRVWETQYF. Here the CDR3 DNA reads TGTGCCAGCAGCTCAAACGACAGGGTTTGGGAGACCCAGTACTTC.

The chain employs TRBV7-9 and TRBJ1-5; no clear D. The CDR3 totals 14 residues. Trimming stripped 1 base from V and 6 bases from J, with 10 bases between. Germline CDR1 and CDR2: SEHNR and FQNEAQ (reference sequence). The CDR3 coding sequence is TGTGCCAGCAGCTTAGGCACCGAGGGTCAGCCCCAGCATTTT. Translated, it gives CASSLGTEGQPQHF.

V gene TRBV29-1 combines with J gene TRBJ2-1; a possible D gene is TRBD1 (5 bases). Germline V gives CDR1 SQVTM, CDR2 ANQGSEA. V was trimmed by 6 bases and J by 6 bases, leaving 18 bases between them. The CDR3 is 14 residues long. In nucleotides, the CDR3 is TGCAGCGTCAATCCTTTGACAGACGGCAATGAGCAGTTCTTC. Its protein is CSVNPLTDGNEQFF.

The chain's CDR3 is CASSFKGAVNEQFF. The CDR3, as DNA: TGTGCCAGCAGTTTCAAGGGGGCAGTAAATGAGCAGTTCTTC. V usage is TRBV27 and J usage is TRBJ2-1, with 7 bases lining up with TRBD1. Germline V CDR1 and CDR2: MNHEY, SMNVEV (reference sequence). The CDR3 is made up of 14 amino acids. The ends lost 3 bases at V and 7 bases at J; junction bases unmatched: 6.

The rearrangement joins TRBV15 to TRBJ2-7; no firm D call. Trimming cost V 1 base and J 3 bases, with 10 bases left between them. The germline V gene has CDR1 LNHNV and CDR2 YYDKDF (reference sequence). CDR3 length: 14 residues. Written as DNA, the CDR3 is TGTGCCACCAGCAGAGCTACGGCGGACTACGAGCAGTACTTC. Protein sequence: CATSRATADYEQYF.

The chain recombines TRBV4-2 with TRBJ1-3; D unresolved. Germline CDR1 and CDR2: LGHNA and YNFKEQ. The germline V and J ends were trimmed by 1 base and 7 bases, with 14 bases remaining between them. The CDR3 is 15 residues long. The CDR3 is CASSQGPHLDNTIYF. Written as DNA, the CDR3 is TGTGCCAGCAGCCAAGGCCCCCACCTAGACAACACCATATATTTT.

This chain joins TRBV7-9 and TRBJ2-5, with TRBD2 matching 7 bases. V lost 5 bases to trimming and J lost 0 bases; unmatched junction nucleotides: 6. The CDR3 is 15 amino acids. CDR1 is SEHNR and CDR2 is FQNEAQ in the germline V gene (reference sequence). CDR3: CASSPRLAYQETQYF. Written as DNA, the CDR3 is TGTGCCAGCAGCCCCCGACTAGCCTACCAAGAGACCCAGTACTTC.

The rearrangement joins TRBV9 to TRBJ1-2, with 7 bases that match TRBD1. This CDR3 has 17 residues. J was trimmed by 6 bases and V by 4 bases; bases with no gene match: 18. Germline V gives CDR1 SGDLS, CDR2 YYNGEE. CDR3 in amino acids: CASSSSTQGSIGNGYTF. CDR3 nucleotides: TGTGCCAGCAGCTCCTCGACACAGGGGAGTATAGGGAATGGCTACACCTTC.

The V call is TRBV4-1, the J call TRBJ2-1; 14 bases fit TRBD2. Germline CDR1 and CDR2: MGHRA and YSYEKL. The CDR3 runs to 16 residues. V was pared by 4 bases and J by 10 bases, with 9 bases of the junction left unmatched. The CDR3 loop reads CASSLGLAGGSSEQFF. DNA of the CDR3: TGCGCCAGCAGCCTCGGACTAGCGGGAGGAAGTAGCGAGCAGTTCTTC.

The J gene is TRBJ1-1, the V gene TRBV29-1; D remains ambiguous. The CDR3 runs to 14 residues. Trimming took off 2 bases at V and 4 bases at J, with 14 bases between the two ends. Germline V lookup: CDR1 SQVTM, CDR2 ANQGSEA. The CDR3 is CSVEPPPGSTEAFF. CDR3 sequence (DNA): TGCAGCGTTGAACCACCCCCGGGGAGCACTGAAGCTTTCTTT.

V is TRBV30 and J is TRBJ2-3; D is undetermined. CDR3 length: 13 amino acids. V dropped 4 bases and J dropped 5 bases, with 13 bases sitting between them. Germline values: CDR1 GTSNPN, CDR2 SVGIG (reference sequence). The CDR3 region is CAWNIPYLDTQYF. Here the CDR3 DNA reads TGTGCCTGGAATATCCCTTACTTAGATACGCAGTATTTT.

J is TRBJ2-1 and V is TRBV19; the D gene is possibly TRBD2 (5 bases). CDR1 and CDR2 from the germline V gene are LNHDA and SQIVND (reference sequence). The CDR3 is 16 amino acids. V was pared by 5 bases and J by 0 bases, with 14 bases between. CDR3 loop: CASSWVSRGSYNEQFF. For the CDR3, the DNA is TGTGCCAGTAGTTGGGTGAGTCGGGGCTCCTACAATGAGCAGTTCTTC.